The sequence of this T cell receptor beta chain was determined in a study of T-cell reconstitution after alpha-beta-depleted transplantation in children. Notes on the study in general: Fresh T-cell production supplied most of the T-cell counts and diversity seen one year after transplant. Reportedly, roughly two months post-transplant, alpha-beta T cells arose from several hundred expanded graft clones.

Unique molecular identifiers were built into the TCRbeta library. TCRdb re-called the PCR reads with MiXCR, one entry per CDR3 protein. The data hold around 440,000 distinct CDR3 sequences, with over 9.5% observed a single time. In the case of this clonotype: No antigen is known for it.

Germline assignment: CDR1 MNHEY and CDR2 SVGAGI. Trimming cost V 1 base and J 3 bases; bases outside gene matches: 6. The CDR3 spans 16 residues. This material consisted of PBMCs, taken before TCRalphabeta/CD19-depleted stem cell transplant. The sequence came from a child under 10 years old with inherited bone marrow failure, due to receive a stem cell transplant. The V and J genes are TRBV6-5 and TRBJ2-7; 10 bases line up with TRBD2. CDR3 loop: CASSYYSSGRDYEQYF. DNA of the CDR3: TGTGCCAGCAGTTACTACTCTAGCGGGAGAGACTACGAGCAGTACTTC.